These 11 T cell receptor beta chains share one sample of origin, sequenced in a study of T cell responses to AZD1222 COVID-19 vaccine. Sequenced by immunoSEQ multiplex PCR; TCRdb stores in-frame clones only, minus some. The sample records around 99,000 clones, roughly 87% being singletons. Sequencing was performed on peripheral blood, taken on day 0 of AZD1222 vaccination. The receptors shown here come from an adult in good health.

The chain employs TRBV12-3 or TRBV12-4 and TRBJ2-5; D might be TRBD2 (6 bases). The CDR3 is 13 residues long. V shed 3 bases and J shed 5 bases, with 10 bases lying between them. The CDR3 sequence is CASSFGEAETQYF. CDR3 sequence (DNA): TGTGCCAGCAGTTTCGGGGAGGCGGAGACCCAGTACTTC.

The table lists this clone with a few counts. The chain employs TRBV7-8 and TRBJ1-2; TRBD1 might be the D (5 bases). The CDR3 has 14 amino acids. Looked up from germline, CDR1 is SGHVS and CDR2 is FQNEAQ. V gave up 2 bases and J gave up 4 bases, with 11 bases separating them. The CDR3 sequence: CASSLFRGGYGYTF. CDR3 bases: TGTGCCAGCAGCTTATTCCGGGGCGGCTATGGCTACACCTTC.

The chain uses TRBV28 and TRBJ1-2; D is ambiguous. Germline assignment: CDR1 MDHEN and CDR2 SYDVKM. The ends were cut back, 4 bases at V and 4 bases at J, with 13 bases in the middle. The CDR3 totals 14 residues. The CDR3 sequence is CASSYIGYGYGYTF. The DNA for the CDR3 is TGTGCCAGCAGTTATATTGGTTATGGCTATGGCTACACCTTC.

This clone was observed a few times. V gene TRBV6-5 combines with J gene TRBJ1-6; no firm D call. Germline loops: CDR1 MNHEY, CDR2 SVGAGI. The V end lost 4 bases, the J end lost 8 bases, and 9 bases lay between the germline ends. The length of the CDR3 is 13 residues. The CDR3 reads CASSWREYSPLHF. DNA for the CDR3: TGTGCCAGCAGTTGGAGGGAGTATTCACCCCTCCACTTT.

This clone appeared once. CDR3: CAWSRGAGVRETQYF. CDR3 coding DNA: TGTGCCTGGAGTAGGGGGGCAGGAGTGCGAGAGACCCAGTACTTC. The chain recombines TRBV30 with TRBJ2-5; D tentatively fits TRBD1 or TRBD2 (6 bases each). Germline CDR1 is GTSNPN and CDR2 is SVGIG (reference sequence). V was cut by 2 bases and J by 4 bases, with 17 bases left in between. The CDR3 sequence is 15 residues long.

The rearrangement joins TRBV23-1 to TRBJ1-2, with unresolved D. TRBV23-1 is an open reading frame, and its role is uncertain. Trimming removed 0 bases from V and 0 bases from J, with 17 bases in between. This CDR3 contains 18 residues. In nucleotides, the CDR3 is TGCGCCAGCAGTCAATCTTGGCAGAGGCTAAGTTCTAACTATGGCTACACCTTC. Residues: CASSQSWQRLSSNYGYTF.

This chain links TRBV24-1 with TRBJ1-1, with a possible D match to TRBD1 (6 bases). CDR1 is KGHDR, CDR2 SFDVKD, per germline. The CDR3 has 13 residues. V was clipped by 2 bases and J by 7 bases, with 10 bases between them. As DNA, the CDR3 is TGTGCCACCAGTGATTCGAACAGGGTTGAAGCTTTCTTT. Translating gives CATSDSNRVEAFF.

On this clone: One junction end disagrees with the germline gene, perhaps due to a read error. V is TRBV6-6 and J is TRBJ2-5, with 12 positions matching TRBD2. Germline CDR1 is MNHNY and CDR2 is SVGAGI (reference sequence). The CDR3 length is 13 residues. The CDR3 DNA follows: TGTGCCAGCAGTTACGGGCTAGCGGGGGGGCCGGACTTC. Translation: CASSYGLAGGPDF.

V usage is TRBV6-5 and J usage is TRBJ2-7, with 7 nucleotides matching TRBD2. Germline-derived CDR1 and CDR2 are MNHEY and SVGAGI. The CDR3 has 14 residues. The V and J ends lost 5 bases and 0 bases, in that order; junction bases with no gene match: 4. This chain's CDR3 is CASSKRGDSYEQYF. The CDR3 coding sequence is TGTGCCAGCAGTAAACGGGGGGACTCCTACGAGCAGTACTTC.

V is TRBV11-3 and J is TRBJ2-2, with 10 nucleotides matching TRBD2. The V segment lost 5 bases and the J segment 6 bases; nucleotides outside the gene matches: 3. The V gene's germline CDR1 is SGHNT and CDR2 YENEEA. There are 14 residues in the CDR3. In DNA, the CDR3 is TGTGCCAGCAGCCCCGGACTAGCGGCCGGGGAGCTGTTTTTT. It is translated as CASSPGLAAGELFF.

The CDR3 nucleotides read TGTGCCAGCAGCGCGAGCGACAGACTTAGAAACACCATATATTTT. Translation: CASSASDRLRNTIYF. The chain recombines TRBV7-6 with TRBJ1-3; TRBD1 is a possible D gene (5 bases). This CDR3 comprises 15 residues. CDR1 and CDR2 from the germline V gene are SGHVS and FNYEAQ. Between the trimmed V and J ends, which lost 5 bases and 5 bases, there was a span of 16 bases. The whole variable domain, remainder taken from reference TRBV7-6 and TRBJ1-3, is GAGVSQSPRYKVTKRGQDVALRCDPISGHVSLYWYRQALGQGPEFLTYFNYEAQQDKSGLPNDRFSAERPEGSISTLTIQRTEQRDSAMYRCASSASDRLRNTIYFGEGSWLTVV.